These T cell receptor beta chains were read from a single sample in a study of cytomegalovirus exposure and HLA in healthy donors. The protocol was immunoSEQ multiplex PCR, while the TCRdb copy is restricted to in-frame clones and leaves out a portion. The data contain roughly 120,000 clones, approximately 80% of them singletons. Sequencing was done on a sample of PBMCs. Receptors were obtained from a middle-aged woman in good health and CMV-seropositive. Both conserved end residues are part of each CDR3. Fields, in order: clone size, D gene, V gene, J gene, CDR3 length, CDR3 protein, CDR3 DNA. The D gene is left open where the match is weak. Clone size is shown for a subset of rows, as once, few, many or a class of expanded clone.

NA	TRBD2	TRBV5-5	TRBJ2-3	15	CASSLYSGGPNTQYF	TGTGCCAGCAGCTTGTATTCGGGAGGGCCAAATACGCAGTATTTT
NA	NA	TRBV27	TRBJ2-7	14	CASSRSTEGYEQYF	TGTGCCAGCAGTCGCTCGACGGAGGGATACGAGCAGTACTTC
NA	NA	TRBV4-1	TRBJ1-3	13	CASSLYSGNTIYF	TGCGCCAGCAGCCTCTACTCTGGAAACACCATATATTTT
NA	TRBD2	TRBV25-1	TRBJ2-1	16	CASSELGGNPYNEQFF	TGTGCCAGCAGTGAATTGGGGGGGAATCCCTACAATGAGCAGTTCTTC
few	NA	TRBV29-1	TRBJ1-1	16	CSVEDHRRGGNTEAFF	TGCAGCGTTGAAGATCATAGGAGGGGAGGGAACACTGAAGCTTTCTTT
NA	TRBD1	TRBV28	TRBJ2-3	19	CASSWGTGGASSGTDTQYF	TGTGCCAGCAGTTGGGGGACAGGGGGCGCATCGAGTGGCACAGATACGCAGTATTTT
NA	NA	TRBV18	TRBJ1-4	15	CASSPTAATNEKLFF	TGTGCCAGCTCCCCCACAGCTGCAACTAATGAAAAACTGTTTTTT
NA	NA	TRBV9	TRBJ2-3	16	CASSVEVATSTDTQYF	TGTGCCAGCAGCGTAGAGGTAGCGACTAGCACAGATACGCAGTATTTT
NA	TRBD1	TRBV5-1	TRBJ2-1	15	CASSLAGQASNEQFF	TGCGCCAGCAGCCTGGCGGGACAGGCCTCCAATGAGCAGTTCTTC
NA	TRBD2	TRBV5-1	TRBJ2-3	15	CASSSSTSGTDTQYF	TGCGCCAGCAGCTCCTCCACTAGCGGGACAGATACGCAGTATTTT
NA	NA	TRBV4-1	TRBJ2-1	16	CASSPSNFRRGNEQFF	TGCGCCAGCAGCCCTTCGAATTTCAGGAGGGGTAATGAGCAGTTCTTC
NA	TRBD1	TRBV11-2	TRBJ1-3	16	CASSLGVTGVGNTIYF	TGTGCCAGCAGCTTAGGTGTGACAGGGGTTGGAAACACCATATATTTT
NA	NA	TRBV6-1	TRBJ2-7	13	CASSGGHHYEQYF	TGTGCCAGCAGTGGGGGACACCACTACGAGCAGTACTTC
NA	NA	TRBV9	TRBJ1-2	13	CASSVAGGYGYTF	TGTGCCAGCAGCGTAGCTGGGGGGTATGGCTACACCTTC
once	NA	TRBV21-1	TRBJ2-2	14	CASSRSLGPGELFF	TGTGCCAGCAGCAGGTCCCTTGGGCCCGGGGAGCTGTTTTTT
NA	TRBD2	TRBV9	TRBJ2-3	17	CASSVFDSGSQGDTQYF	TGTGCCAGCAGCGTCTTCGATAGCGGGAGTCAAGGAGATACGCAGTATTTT
NA	NA	TRBV7-6	TRBJ2-3	12	CASSPSPDTQYF	TGTGCCAGCAGCCCCTCCCCAGATACGCAGTATTTT
few	TRBD1	TRBV18	TRBJ1-1	15	CASSPRTGTITEAFF	TGTGCCAGCTCACCACGGACAGGGACAATCACTGAAGCTTTCTTT
NA	NA	TRBV4-2	TRBJ2-7	14	CASSQVDTAYEQYF	TGTGCCAGCAGCCAAGTAGACACGGCCTACGAGCAGTACTTC
NA	TRBD1	TRBV6-1	TRBJ1-6	14	CASLEGTGGIALHF	TGTGCCAGCCTCGAAGGGACAGGGGGCATAGCCCTCCACTTT
NA	NA	TRBV6-1	TRBJ2-7	13	CASRMSGEPEQYF	TGTGCCAGCAGAATGTCAGGGGAACCCGAGCAGTACTTC
few	TRBD1	TRBV10-1	TRBJ2-4	16	CASSEGRGQVKNIQYF	TGCGCCAGCAGTGAGGGCAGGGGGCAGGTCAAAAACATTCAGTACTTC
once	TRBD2	TRBV4-1	TRBJ2-1	17	CASSPSGLAGVGNEQFF	TGCGCCAGCAGCCCCTCGGGACTAGCGGGGGTGGGCAATGAGCAGTTCTTC
NA	NA	TRBV28	TRBJ2-7	15	CASSSTLALGYEQYF	TGTGCCAGCAGCTCAACGCTAGCATTGGGCTACGAGCAGTACTTC
NA	TRBD2	TRBV5-1	TRBJ2-6	18	CASSPGAGGPMGANVLTF	TGCGCCAGCAGCCCGGGAGCGGGAGGGCCGATGGGGGCCAACGTCCTGACTTTC
few	TRBD2	TRBV7-2	TRBJ2-5	17	CASSPRGGGRTGETQYF	TGTGCCAGCAGCCCTCGCGGGGGCGGGAGGACTGGGGAGACCCAGTACTTC
NA	TRBD1	TRBV2	TRBJ2-7	13	CASRWDREYEQYF	TGTGCCAGCAGATGGGACAGAGAATACGAGCAGTACTTC
NA	NA	TRBV7-8	TRBJ2-7	14	CASSPPDRFDEQYF	TGTGCCAGCAGCCCACCTGACAGGTTCGACGAGCAGTACTTC
NA	NA	TRBV2	TRBJ2-7	14	CASRASGWRDEQYF	TGTGCCAGCAGAGCAAGCGGGTGGAGGGACGAGCAGTACTTC
NA	TRBD2	TRBV19	TRBJ2-1	16	CASSARLAGVGNEQFF	TGTGCCAGTAGTGCCAGACTAGCGGGAGTTGGTAATGAGCAGTTCTTC
few	TRBD1	TRBV29-1	TRBJ2-7	13	CSAVPGQGNEQYF	TGCAGCGCCGTCCCGGGACAGGGGAACGAGCAGTACTTC
NA	TRBD1	TRBV5-6	TRBJ1-6	14	CASSRPGQNSPLHF	TGTGCCAGCAGCAGGCCGGGACAGAATTCACCCCTCCACTTT
NA	TRBD2	TRBV7-7	TRBJ2-2	14	CASSLTTSSGELFF	TGTGCTAGCAGCCTCACGACTAGCTCCGGGGAGCTGTTTTTT
NA	TRBD1	TRBV18	TRBJ1-2	15	CASSPSRTGGYGYTF	TGTGCCAGCTCACCAAGTAGGACAGGGGGCTATGGCTACACCTTC
NA	NA	TRBV11-2	TRBJ2-5	13	CASSSRVRETQYF	TGTGCCAGCAGCTCCAGGGTACGGGAGACCCAGTACTTC
NA	TRBD1	TRBV28	TRBJ1-2	15	CASNPGDRGNYGYTF	TGTGCCTCGAACCCGGGGGACAGGGGGAACTATGGCTACACCTTC
NA	TRBD1	TRBV5-1	TRBJ2-5	14	CASGPGQAQETQYF	TGCGCCAGCGGGCCCGGACAGGCCCAAGAGACCCAGTACTTC
NA	NA	TRBV5-4	TRBJ2-1	13	CASSLDQGGGQFF	TGTGCCAGCAGCTTGGACCAGGGCGGTGGGCAGTTCTTC
once	NA	TRBV30	TRBJ2-2	18	CAWTGPPAGHGNTGELFF	TGTGCCTGGACAGGACCGCCTGCAGGGCACGGGAACACCGGGGAGCTGTTTTTT
NA	TRBD2	TRBV6-5	TRBJ2-3	16	CASSYSMAGGPNTQYF	TGTGCCAGCAGTTACTCGATGGCGGGAGGGCCTAATACGCAGTATTTT
NA	NA	TRBV5-4	TRBJ1-1	15	CASSLGAGPDTEAFF	TGTGCCAGCAGCTTGGGGGCAGGGCCCGACACTGAAGCTTTCTTT
NA	TRBD2	TRBV7-6	TRBJ2-7	14	CASSFGTSSSEQYF	TGTGCCAGCAGCTTCGGGACTAGCTCCTCCGAGCAGTACTTC
NA	NA	TRBV11-3	TRBJ2-3	14	CASSFGYSRDTQYF	TGTGCCAGCAGCTTCGGTTATTCGAGGGATACGCAGTATTTT
many	NA	TRBV5-4	TRBJ1-4	16	CASSPGGEATNEKLFF	TGTGCCAGCAGCCCGGGGGGGGAAGCAACTAATGAAAAACTGTTTTTT
NA	TRBD1	TRBV7-3	TRBJ2-7	13	CASSLDRAEEQYF	TGTGCCAGCAGCTTGGACAGGGCAGAGGAGCAGTACTTC